The clone carrying this T cell receptor beta chain was observed at least ten times. Its matching antigen is unknown. V was shortened by 4 bases and J by 6 bases, with 15 bases between the two germline ends. The CDR3 has 14 amino acids. Germline lookup yields CDR1 GTSNPN and CDR2 SVGIG (reference sequence). This sample was included in a study of T cells in Graves' hyperthyroidism and ophthalmopathy. The wider study: Once the initial diagnosis was made, peripheral blood was obtained before any treatment.

A lack of ophthalmopathy progression within 18 months defined stable Graves' hyperthyroidism. Researchers amplified the TCR beta CDR3 regions from RNA transcripts. During a first-round RT-PCR of the TCR CDR3, the HTBI primer set was used. TCRdb fed the multiplex PCR reads into MiXCR, producing one record per CDR3 protein. This table holds about 710,000 distinct CDR3 sequences, less than 20% found once. Overall study findings and caveats: Classification by a 13 V-J model distinguished ophthalmopathy from stable hyperthyroidism.

V and J are TRBV30 and TRBJ2-2, with D perhaps given as TRBD1 or TRBD2 (6 bases each). The clonotype comes from a man between 18 and 29 years old with Graves' hyperthyroidism. The sequenced sample consisted of blood. The chain's CDR3 is CAWKRGALSGELFF. The CDR3 nucleotides read TGTGCCTGGAAAAGGGGGGCCCTATCCGGGGAGCTGTTTTTT. The full variable domain, its missing parts supplied by reference TRBV30 and TRBJ2-2, is SQTIHQWPATLVQPVGSPLSLECTVEGTSNPNLYWYRQAAGRGLQLLFYSVGIGQISSEVPQNLSASRPQDRQFILSSKKLLLSDSGFYLCAWKRGALSGELFFGEGSRLTVL.